This T cell receptor beta chain is drawn from a study of cytomegalovirus exposure and HLA in healthy donors. Study findings and constraints: TCR beta V- and J-gene trimming, according to a later analysis, was linked to a missense DCLRE1C variant. For most TCR beta V segments, an earlier analysis put the productive rate at about 90% or about 30% of the time.

Points on this clone: The antigen remains undetermined.

Use of 60 Vbeta and 13 Jbeta primers characterized the PCR. This table comes from immunoSEQ multiplex PCR, and its TCRdb copy is limited to in-frame clones, with some not included. The table lists tens of thousands of clones. This CDR3 contains 14 residues. Looked up from germline, CDR1 is LNHDA and CDR2 is SQIVND (reference sequence). Germline trimming cut 7 bases from V and 1 base from J; bases unmatched to any gene: 4. The donors gave bone marrow, and they were healthy. Input material: PBMCs. This TCR derives from a woman aged 25 to 39 in good health and CMV-seronegative. The rearrangement joins TRBV19 to TRBJ1-1, with 9 positions matching TRBD1. The CDR3 here is CASTMGQGNTEAFF. The CDR3 DNA follows: TGTGCCAGTACCATGGGACAGGGGAACACTGAAGCTTTCTTT.